This TCR beta chain comes out of a study of OX40 agonist ivuxolimab in advanced cancers. Background on the study: The study treated patients with ivuxolimab, an agonistic anti-OX40 (CD134) antibody. Overall study findings and caveats: The work left the antigen specificity of expanded peripheral T cells undetermined.

The method was immunoSEQ multiplex PCR; TCRdb's version includes in-frame clones alone and lacks a portion of them. The table has about 32,000 clones, just under 90% seen once; the top ten hold roughly 30%. There are 14 residues in the CDR3. The V gene end was trimmed by 3 bases and the J gene end by 3 bases; junction bases not matched to a gene: 5. CDR1 KGHSH and CDR2 LQKENI come from the germline V gene. Prior autoimmune disease or systemic immunosuppression barred patients. Blood draws occurred at baseline, cycle 4 day 1, and cycle 7 day 1. Notes on this clone: Its antigen remains unknown.

Source: CD4+ or CD8+ T cells sorted from blood, taken in a trial of the OX40 agonist ivuxolimab. The sequence came from an adult with an advanced solid tumor such as melanoma, head and neck, liver or kidney cancer. The rearrangement uses TRBV18 and TRBJ2-7; 7 nucleotides align to TRBD1. As DNA, the CDR3 is TGTGCCAGCTCACCGCCGACAGGGTTCTACGAGCAGTACTTC. Protein product: CASSPPTGFYEQYF.